This T cell receptor (beta chain) was recorded in a study of blood T cell repertoires in COVID-19 (dated by TCRdb to the early 2020s). Notes on the research overall: The collaborator samples originated in the United States, Italy and Spain and spanned the acute and convalescent phases of COVID-19. The prospective study material was composed of cDNA or gDNA derived from T cells, B-cell-depleted T cells, or PBMCs. The dataset comprised deeply sampled blood TCRbeta repertoires from subjects exposed to, actively infected with, or recovered from COVID-19. The repertoires were released in a freely available public database intended as a resource for research on the immune response to SARS-CoV-2. The samples were drawn from two sources: the first 160 participants of the ongoing ImmuneRACE study, and 1,000 to 1,500 subjects contributed by 6 global collaborators. Sample metadata almost always included a de-identified subject ID, COVID-19 status, age in years and sex. HLA class I and class II types, where available, came from metadata supplied by the sample provider rather than from assay-based typing. General conclusions and limits of the study: How much clinical and demographic metadata was included differed by source and by participant, and the metadata was provided uncurated.

This clone was observed a handful of times. Its recognized antigen is unknown. Per-base qualities were not stored, and no clone one base away is much larger. TCRbeta CDR3 regions were amplified from genomic DNA by means of the immunoSEQ Assay, a bias-controlled multiplex PCR. As for the original processing: The number of nucleated cells in each sample was estimated from the amplification of reference gene primers within the assay. Sequence reads were collapsed and filtered to measure the absolute abundance of every unique TCRbeta CDR3 rearrangement. Productive Simpson clonality was computed per sample as the square root of Simpson's diversity index over productive rearrangements. Drawn from immuneACCESS, this table holds only the in-frame rearrangements with V and J called that TCRdb kept. Clones are partly lost; checked studies trace under half to an unresolved V gene and leave the rest unexplained. The V and J calls and the clone size are those of that table, but D and trimming were determined from the DNA. Counted in this sample were over 85,000 clones; roughly 87% of them appeared once. 4% to 5.5% of the sample rests with the top ten.

The V end loses 2 bases and the J end loses 8 bases, and a stretch of 14 bases separates them. CDR1 and CDR2 are read off the germline V gene as SGDLS and YYNGEE. Measured from the cysteine to the phenylalanine, the CDR3 is 15 residues long. Just the 45-base CDR3 DNA is kept, in frame starting at base 1. Whole blood was collected in K2EDTA tubes by collaborating institutions according to the institutions' own protocols. For TCRbeta analysis, collaborator samples were shipped as frozen whole blood, as isolated PBMCs, or as DNA extracted from either sample type. Material for sequencing was peripheral blood. The chain joins TRBV9 to TRBJ1-6, with an unclear D gene assignment. This TCR was sampled from a human donor in a cohort sampled during active COVID-19. The DNA sequence is TGTGCCAGCAGCGTCACCCCGAGCCCGGATTCACCCCTCCACTTT. The translation is CASSVTPSPDSPLHF.